The source of this T cell receptor (beta chain) is a study of Ad26.COV2.S vaccination and SARS-CoV-2 variants. General observations from the study: Those who received the vaccine showed greater spike-specific TCR breadth than those given placebo. Vaccinated and placebo-treated recipients had similar non-spike TCR breadth.

Sequencing used immunoSEQ multiplex PCR; TCRdb keeps in-frame clones, though not all of them. The data hold roughly 380,000 clones, with 88% observed a single time. Documented treatment: approximately 18 received Ad26.COV2.S at low or high dose, single or two shots; several received placebo; per-sample allocation not given. Sampling was performed 63 days after the first vaccine or placebo injection. To note about this clone: The antigen remains undetermined.

This receptor was identified in a person between 18 and 60 years old who received the Ad26.COV2.S COVID-19 vaccine or a placebo. Sequences were derived from peripheral blood, sampled in a trial of Ad26.COV2.S vaccine versus placebo.

CDR3 sequence reads: CASSVASGGPTDTQYF. The CDR3 bases are TGTGCCAGCAGCGTAGCAAGCGGGGGGCCCACAGATACGCAGTATTTT. V gene TRBV9 combines with J gene TRBJ2-3; 9 positions match TRBD2. V was clipped by 0 bases and J by 2 bases; unmatched bases: 4. This CDR3 is 16 amino acids long. Per germline, CDR1 SGDLS and CDR2 YYNGEE.